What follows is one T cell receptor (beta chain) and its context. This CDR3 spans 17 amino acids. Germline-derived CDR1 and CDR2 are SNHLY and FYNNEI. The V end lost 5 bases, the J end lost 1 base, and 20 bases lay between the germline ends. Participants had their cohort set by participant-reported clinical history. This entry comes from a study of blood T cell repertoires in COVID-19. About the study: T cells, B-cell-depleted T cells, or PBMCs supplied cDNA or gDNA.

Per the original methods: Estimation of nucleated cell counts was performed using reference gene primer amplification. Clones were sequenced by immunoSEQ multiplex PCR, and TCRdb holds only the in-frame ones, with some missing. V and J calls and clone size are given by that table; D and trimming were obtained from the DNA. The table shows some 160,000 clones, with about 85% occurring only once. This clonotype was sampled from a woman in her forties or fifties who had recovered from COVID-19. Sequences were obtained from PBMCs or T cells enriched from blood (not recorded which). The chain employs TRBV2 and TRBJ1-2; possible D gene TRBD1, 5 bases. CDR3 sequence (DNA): TGTGCCAGCAGTAAACGTGACGGGACTCTGCTTAACTATGGCTACACCTTC. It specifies CASSKRDGTLLNYGYTF.